Given below is one T cell receptor (beta chain) in context. The CDR3 length is 18 residues. Germline CDR1 is SGHTS and CDR2 is YDEGEE. The V end lost 4 bases, the J end lost 0 bases, and 20 bases lay between the germline ends. This sample was taken from a study of radiation and T cells in renal cell carcinoma. Looking at the study overall: Nephrectomy followed 15 Gy stereotactic body radiation by 4 weeks.

The sample's time point: blood 2 weeks post-SBRT. Treatment indicated: 15 Gy SBRT to primary tumor, nephrectomy 4 weeks later. Radiation-treated patients gave blood at baseline, week 2 and week 4. Sequencing was performed with immunoSEQ multiplex PCR; in TCRdb, only in-frame clones are kept and a portion is missing. The sample lists under 150,000 clones, more than 80% occurring once. The J gene is TRBJ2-1, the V gene TRBV5-8; D assignment may be TRBD1 or TRBD2 (8 bases each). The receptor was isolated from a woman aged 60-75 years with renal cell carcinoma. The sequenced sample was blood, obtained from a patient whose treatment included radiotherapy and nephrectomy. Here the CDR3 DNA reads TGTGCCAGCAGCCCGCGGACAGGGACTAGGAGCTCCTACAATGAGCAGTTCTTC. It encodes CASSPRTGTRSSYNEQFF.